This record covers a single T cell receptor (beta chain). Its target is not known. This record belongs to a study of radiotherapy plus CTLA-4 blockade in lung cancer. On the study more broadly: Disease control reached approximately 30%, with objective responses in over 15%.

The germline V gene encodes CDR1 SGHTA and CDR2 FQGNSA. V was clipped by 4 bases and J by 5 bases, with 11 bases between them. This CDR3 spans 13 amino acids. The data were produced by immunoSEQ multiplex PCR, yet TCRdb's version contains in-frame clones alone and is incomplete. Of about 51,000 clones listed, approximately 80% were seen once; the top ten hold 2.4%. Regarding the study as a whole: TCR clones of tumor origin grew in blood after radiotherapy plus ipilimumab. Early blood T cell clone dynamics, with interferon-beta, were reported to best predict response.

The chain carries TRBV7-2 and TRBJ1-1; the D is unclear. The receptor comes from a human donor with non-small cell lung cancer whose response to radiotherapy plus ipilimumab could not be evaluated. The specimen was peripheral blood, collected from a patient treated with radiotherapy plus ipilimumab. The CDR3 loop reads CASSSASGTEAFF. CDR3 coding DNA: TGTGCCAGCAGCTCCGCCAGCGGAACTGAAGCTTTCTTT.